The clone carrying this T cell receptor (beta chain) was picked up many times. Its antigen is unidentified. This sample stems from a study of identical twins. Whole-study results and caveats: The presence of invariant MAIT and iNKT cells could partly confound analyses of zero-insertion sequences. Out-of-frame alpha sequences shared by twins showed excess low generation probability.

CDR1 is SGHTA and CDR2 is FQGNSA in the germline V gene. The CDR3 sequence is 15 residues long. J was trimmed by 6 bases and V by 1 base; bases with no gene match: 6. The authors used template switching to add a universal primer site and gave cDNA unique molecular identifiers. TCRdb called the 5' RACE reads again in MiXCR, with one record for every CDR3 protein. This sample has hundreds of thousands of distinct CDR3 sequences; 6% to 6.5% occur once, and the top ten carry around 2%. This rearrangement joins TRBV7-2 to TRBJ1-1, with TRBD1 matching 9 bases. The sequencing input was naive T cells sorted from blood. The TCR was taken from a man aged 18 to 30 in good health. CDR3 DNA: TGTGCCAGCAGCTTAGGGGGACAGGGATGGGCTGAAGCTTTCTTT. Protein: CASSLGGQGWAEAFF.